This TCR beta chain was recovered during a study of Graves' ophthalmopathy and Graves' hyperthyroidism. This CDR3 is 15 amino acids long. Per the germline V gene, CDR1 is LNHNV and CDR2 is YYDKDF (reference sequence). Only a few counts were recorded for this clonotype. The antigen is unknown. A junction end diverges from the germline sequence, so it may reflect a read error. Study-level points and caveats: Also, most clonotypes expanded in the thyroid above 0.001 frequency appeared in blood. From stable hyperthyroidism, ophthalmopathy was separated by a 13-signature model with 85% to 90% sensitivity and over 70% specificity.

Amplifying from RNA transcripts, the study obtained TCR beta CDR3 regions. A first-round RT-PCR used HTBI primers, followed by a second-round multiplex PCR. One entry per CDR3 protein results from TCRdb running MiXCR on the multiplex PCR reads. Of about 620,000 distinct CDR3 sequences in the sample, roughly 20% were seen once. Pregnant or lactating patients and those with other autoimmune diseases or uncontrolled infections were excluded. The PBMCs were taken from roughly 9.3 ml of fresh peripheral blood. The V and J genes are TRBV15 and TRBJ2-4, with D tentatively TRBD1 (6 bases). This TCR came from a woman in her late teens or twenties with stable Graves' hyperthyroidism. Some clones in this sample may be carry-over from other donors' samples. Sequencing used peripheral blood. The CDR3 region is CATSAGVGVENIKYF. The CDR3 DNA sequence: TGTGCCACCAGCGCAGGGGTCGGGGTCGAAAACATTAAGTACTTC.